One and the same sample provided the 14 T cell receptor beta chains below, sequenced in a study of blood T cell repertoires in COVID-19. Sequencing used immunoSEQ multiplex PCR; TCRdb keeps in-frame clones, though not all of them. This sample yields some 120,000 clones, of which 70% to 90% are seen a single time; 3% to 4.5% belongs to the top ten. The sequenced sample consisted of peripheral blood. These receptors all stem from a woman in her fifties or sixties with acute or convalescent COVID-19.

This sequence joins TRBV15 and TRBJ2-4, with TRBD2 identical over 12 bases. The CDR3 consists of 18 residues. CDR1 LNHNV and CDR2 YYDKDF come from the germline V gene (reference sequence). Trimming cost V 1 base and J 0 bases; bases outside gene matches: 4. The CDR3, as DNA: TGTGCCACCAGCAGAGTGACTAGCGGGGGAGTAGCCAAAAACATTCAGTACTTC. Translated: CATSRVTSGGVAKNIQYF.

The chain has TRBV10-3 and TRBJ2-6; TRBD1 might be the D (7 bases). The ends were cut back, 11 bases at V and 0 bases at J, with 14 bases in the middle. The CDR3 has 15 residues. Germline loops: CDR1 ENHRY, CDR2 SYGVKD. The CDR3 spells CACGTVVSGANVLTF. The CDR3 DNA reads TGTGCCTGCGGGACAGTGGTCTCTGGGGCCAACGTCCTGACTTTC.

This clone was observed once. The genes are TRBV27 and TRBJ1-1; TRBD1 might be the D (5 bases). The V end was cut by 2 bases, the J end by 4 bases, with 11 bases between. The CDR3 is made up of 14 amino acids. Germline CDR1 reads MNHEY; CDR2 reads SMNVEV (reference sequence). DNA for the CDR3: TGTGCCAGCAGTTTAGGGCGGGGGGGCACTGAAGCTTTCTTT. This encodes CASSLGRGGTEAFF.

This clone was found once. V is TRBV18 and J is TRBJ1-2, with 8 bases fitting TRBD1. The V and J ends lost 1 base and 6 bases, in that order; junction bases with no gene match: 7. CDR3 size: 15 residues. CDR1 and CDR2 (germline): KGHSH, LQKENI. The CDR3 sequence: CASSPLDRVIHGYTF. The CDR3 DNA follows: TGTGCCAGCTCACCACTGGACAGGGTTATTCATGGCTACACCTTC.

The chain is built from TRBV24-1 and TRBJ1-1, with D perhaps matching TRBD1 (5 bases). Trimming left V 7 bases short and J 1 base short, with 9 bases between. From germline, CDR1 is KGHDR and CDR2 SFDVKD. The CDR3 runs to 13 residues. CDR3 loop: CATRMGGNTEAFF. CDR3 nucleotide sequence: TGTGCCACCAGGATGGGGGGGAACACTGAAGCTTTCTTT.

This chain joins TRBV3-1 (or the pseudogene TRBV3-2) and TRBJ1-4, with a possible D match to TRBD1 (5 bases). The germline V gene has CDR1 LGHDT and CDR2 YNNKEL (reference sequence). V was trimmed by 0 bases and J by 5 bases, leaving 10 bases between them. The CDR3 covers 15 residues. As DNA, the CDR3 is TGTGCCAGCAGCCAAGAAAACAGGAGAAATGAAAAACTGTTTTTT. As protein: CASSQENRRNEKLFF.

The chain uses TRBV5-4 and TRBJ2-2, with TRBD1 identical over 7 bases. In germline, CDR1 is SGHNT, CDR2 YYREEE (reference sequence). CDR3 length: 17 residues. Trimming cost V 4 bases and J 2 bases; bases outside gene matches: 11. The DNA of the CDR3 is TGTGCCAGCAGCAATCTCGACAGGGTAGTAAACACCGGGGAGCTGTTTTTT. This gives the protein CASSNLDRVVNTGELFF.

V is TRBV6-6 and J is TRBJ2-3; 11 bases map to TRBD1. The germline CDR1 and CDR2 sequences are MNHNY and SVGAGI (reference sequence). The J segment lost 4 bases and the V segment lost 8 bases, leaving 11 bases of the junction unmatched. The CDR3 extends over 16 amino acids. In DNA, the CDR3 is TGTGCCAGCTGCAGGACAGGGGGCGCGGGCGCAGATACGCAGTATTTT. Its translation is CASCRTGGAGADTQYF.

J is TRBJ2-2 and V is TRBV2; D possibly corresponds to TRBD2 (5 bases). The CDR3 runs to 14 residues. V lost 6 bases and J 5 bases, leaving 13 bases between the germline ends. The germline gives CDR1 SNHLY, CDR2 FYNNEI. The CDR3 bases are TGTGCCAGCAGGCCGGACTTAAGAACCGGGGAGCTGTTTTTT. It is translated as CASRPDLRTGELFF.

The chain combines TRBV19 with TRBJ2-5; TRBD2 matches 9 bases. Germline loops: CDR1 LNHDA, CDR2 SQIVND (reference sequence). The CDR3 is 15 residues long. J was trimmed by 5 bases and V by 4 bases; bases with no gene match: 8. The CDR3: CASSTGTSSGETQYF. CDR3 DNA sequence: TGTGCCAGTAGTACAGGGACTAGCTCGGGGGAGACCCAGTACTTC.

Written as DNA, the CDR3 is TGTGCCAGCGCCGGGACTAGCGGGCCCCCCTACGAGCAGTACGTC. Translation: CASAGTSGPPYEQYV. The chain carries TRBV21-1 and TRBJ2-7; the D call in the table, TRBD2, was not verified against the DNA. TRBV21-1 is a pseudogene. The CDR3 extends over 15 amino acids.

CDR3 loop: CSATPSNEQFF. CDR3 in DNA: TGCAGTGCTACTCCCTCCAATGAGCAGTTCTTC. The chain is built from TRBV20-1 and TRBJ2-1; D not resolved. The V gene's germline CDR1 is DFQATT and CDR2 SNEGSKA (reference sequence). V lost 4 bases, J lost 6 bases, and 7 bases lay in between. The CDR3 is 11 residues long.

V gene TRBV25-1 combines with J gene TRBJ2-7; unclear D gene. CDR1 is MGHDK, CDR2 SYGVNS, per germline. V was trimmed by 3 bases and J by 3 bases, leaving 3 bases between them. The CDR3 spans 11 residues. CDR3 in DNA: TGTGCCAGCAGTGACCTCTACGAGCAGTACTTC. It is translated as CASSDLYEQYF.

This sequence joins TRBV27 and TRBJ1-1; 9 nucleotides agree with TRBD1. Unmatched junction bases numbered 14, after V lost 3 bases and J lost 6 bases. Per germline, CDR1 MNHEY and CDR2 SMNVEV (reference sequence). The CDR3 covers 17 residues. The DNA for the CDR3 is TGTGCCAGCAGTTTTCGGACAGGGGCCTTCAAAGGCTCTGAAGCTTTCTTT. This sequence encodes CASSFRTGAFKGSEAFF.